This TCR beta chain derives from a study of shared clonotypes between healthy human individuals. Study results and limitations: What rarefaction showed was incomplete sorted-subset sequencing despite large depth.

This CDR3 region has 17 residues. Running of the assay took place at deep level. Repertoires were generated with immunoSEQ multiplex PCR, while TCRdb's copy carries only in-frame clones and drops some. The sample holds about 2,500,000 clones; approximately 92% are singletons and the top ten take roughly 0.14%. As concerns this clone: Antigen unknown.

The sequence came from a man between 18 and 35 years old in good health. The sample comprised naive CD4+ T cells sorted from blood. Subset here: CD45RA+ positively selected. V is TRBV21-1 and J is TRBJ1-5. TRBV21-1 is marked as a pseudogene. Here the CDR3 DNA reads TGTGCCAGCAGCAAAGTCGGGAGTGGGTACAGCAATCAGCCCCAGCATTTT. Protein: CASSKVGSGYSNQPQHF.